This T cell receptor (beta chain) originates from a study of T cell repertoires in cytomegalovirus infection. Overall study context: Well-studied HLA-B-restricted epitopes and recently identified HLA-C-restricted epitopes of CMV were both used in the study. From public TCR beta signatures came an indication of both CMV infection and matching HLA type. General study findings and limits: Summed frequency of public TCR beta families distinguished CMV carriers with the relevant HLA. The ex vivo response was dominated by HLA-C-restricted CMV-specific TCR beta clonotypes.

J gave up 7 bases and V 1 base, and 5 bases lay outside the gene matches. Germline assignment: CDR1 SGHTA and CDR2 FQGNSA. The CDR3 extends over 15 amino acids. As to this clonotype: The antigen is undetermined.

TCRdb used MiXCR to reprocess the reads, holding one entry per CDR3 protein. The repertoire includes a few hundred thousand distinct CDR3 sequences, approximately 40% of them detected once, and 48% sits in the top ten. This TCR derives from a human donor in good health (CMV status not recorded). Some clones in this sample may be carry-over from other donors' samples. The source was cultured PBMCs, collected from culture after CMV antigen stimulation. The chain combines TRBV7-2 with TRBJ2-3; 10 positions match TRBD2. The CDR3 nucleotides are TGTGCCAGCAGCTTAGGGGGGACTAGCGTAAATACGCAGTATTTT. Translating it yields CASSLGGTSVNTQYF.